This T cell receptor (beta chain) was sequenced for a study of blood T cell repertoires in COVID-19. Trimming left V 8 bases short and J 5 bases short, with 12 bases between. The CDR3 is made up of 12 amino acids. Germline CDR1 is MDHEN and CDR2 is SYDVKM. Methods used by the authors: Reference gene primer amplification yielded estimated nucleated cell counts. Profiled with immunoSEQ multiplex PCR; TCRdb holds only in-frame clones, not every one. V, J and clone size are taken as reported in that table, and D and trimming were inferred from the DNA itself. The table shows 350,000 to 550,000 clones, with approximately 90% occurring only once.

The sequenced sample consisted of peripheral blood. The chain employs TRBV28 and TRBJ1-1; D not certain. The clonotype comes from a woman aged 25-40 years with acute or convalescent COVID-19. The CDR3 region is CASEGRLTEAFF. Here the CDR3 DNA reads TGTGCCAGCGAGGGAAGACTAACTGAAGCTTTCTTT.